The 22 T cell receptor beta chains presented below share a single source sample, sequenced in a study of T cells after yellow fever vaccination. TCRdb re-called the 5' RACE reads with MiXCR, one entry per CDR3 protein. Altogether 500,000 to 650,000 distinct CDR3 sequences are present, 17% being singletons, with the ten largest covering approximately 15%. The sequencing used PBMCs, collected 5 days after the first yellow fever vaccination. These receptors were obtained from a man aged 18 to 29 who received the YFV17D yellow fever vaccine.

This chain uses TRBV30 with TRBJ1-4; no firm D call. Trimming stripped 0 bases from V and 7 bases from J, with 12 bases between. The CDR3 contains 14 residues. Germline CDR1 is GTSNPN and CDR2 is SVGIG (reference sequence). CDR3 residues: CAWSVLKGGEKLFF. Here the CDR3 DNA reads TGTGCCTGGAGTGTACTGAAAGGCGGTGAAAAACTGTTTTTT.

This clonotype was counted between two and nine times. The chain couples TRBV20-1 to TRBJ2-5, with 9 positions matching TRBD2. The CDR3 runs to 16 residues. Per the germline V gene, CDR1 is DFQATT and CDR2 is SNEGSKA (reference sequence). The junction had 16 bases not matched to a gene; V was cut back by 6 bases and J by 5 bases. CDR3 bases: TGCAGTGCCCCCACCGGCGGGGGGGCCATATTTGAGACCCAGTACTTC. Translation: CSAPTGGGAIFETQYF.

The chain carries TRBV29-1 and TRBJ1-1; D is uncertain. Trimming left V 0 bases short and J 1 base short, with 6 bases between. Germline CDR1 SQVTM, CDR2 ANQGSEA. The CDR3 totals 13 residues. CDR3 residues: CSVEDPQNTEAFF. As DNA, the CDR3 is TGCAGCGTTGAAGATCCACAGAACACTGAAGCTTTCTTT. The full variable domain, completed using reference TRBV29-1 and TRBJ1-1, is SAVISQKPSRDICQRGTSLTIQCQVDSQVTMMFWYRQQPGQSLTLIATANQGSEATYESGFVIDKFPISRPNLTFSTLTVSNMSPEDSSIYLCSVEDPQNTEAFFGQGTRLTVV.

The J gene is TRBJ2-5, the V gene TRBV3-1; 7 bases align to TRBD1. This CDR3 region has 16 residues. After removal of 1 base from V and 2 bases from J, the junction contained 7 bases not matched to a gene. The V gene's germline CDR1 is LGHDT and CDR2 YNNKEL (reference sequence). For the CDR3, the DNA is TGTGCCAGCAGCCAAGGGGGGCCAGGGGGACAAGAGACCCAGTACTTC. Protein: CASSQGGPGGQETQYF.

This chain joins TRBV7-2 and TRBJ2-7; TRBD1 matches at 7 bases. The CDR3 sequence is 14 residues long. The germline CDR1 and CDR2 sequences are SGHTA and FQGNSA. Losses at the gene ends were 4 bases for V and 6 bases for J; bases not matched to a gene: 9. CDR3 region: CASSSGQPGLEQYF. CDR3 nucleotides: TGTGCCAGCAGCTCGGGACAGCCAGGACTCGAGCAGTACTTC.

The table lists this clonotype with a count of one. One end of the junction is discordant with germline, which a read error may explain. The chain combines TRBV5-1 with TRBJ2-3, with TRBD2 matching 7 bases. Germline V CDR1 and CDR2: SGHRS, YFSETQ. The CDR3 has 15 residues. CDR3 protein: CASSLDTSVGDTEYF. The CDR3 nucleotides read TGCGCCAGCAGCTTGGATACTAGCGTTGGAGATACGGAGTATTTT. Supplemented by reference TRBV5-1 and TRBJ2-3, the full variable domain reads KAGVTQTPRYLIKTRGQQVTLSCSPISGHRSVSWYQQTPGQGLQFLFEYFSETQRNKGNFPGRFSGRQFSNSRSEMNVSTLELGDSALYLCASSLDTSVGDTEYFGPGTRLTVL.

The rearrangement links TRBV4-1 to TRBJ2-3, with 11 bases aligning to TRBD2. Germline loops: CDR1 MGHRA, CDR2 YSYEKL. The CDR3 loop spans 16 amino acids. Trimming cost V 5 bases and J 1 base; bases outside gene matches: 5. The CDR3 loop reads CASSSRTSGRTDTQYF. CDR3 sequence (DNA): TGCGCCAGCAGCTCCCGGACTAGCGGGCGCACAGATACGCAGTATTTT.

This clonotype was counted only a few times. The genes are TRBV9 and TRBJ2-1, with D perhaps TRBD2 (6 bases). Trimming took 0 bases from V and 8 from J, leaving 15 bases between them. Germline values: CDR1 SGDLS, CDR2 YYNGEE. The CDR3 extends over 15 amino acids. The CDR3 DNA reads as TGTGCCAGCAGCGTAGACCCTTCGGAGGGTTATGAGCAGTTCTTC. Translating it yields CASSVDPSEGYEQFF.

This chain joins TRBV7-2 and TRBJ1-2, with D possibly TRBD1 on 6 matching bases. CDR3 length equals 15 residues. The V end lost 1 base, the J end lost 2 bases, and 11 bases lay between the germline ends. Germline values: CDR1 SGHTA, CDR2 FQGNSA. The CDR3 DNA is TGTGCCAGCAGCTTAGGACAGGCGACGAACTATGGCTACACCTTC. This sequence encodes CASSLGQATNYGYTF.

The chain employs TRBV4-1 and TRBJ2-1; 8 bases map to TRBD2. With 4 bases clipped from V and 7 bases from J, the junction kept 6 bases outside the gene matches. CDR3 length equals 14 residues. Germline-derived CDR1 and CDR2 are MGHRA and YSYEKL. CDR3 loop: CASSLPGGSNEQFF. DNA of the CDR3: TGCGCCAGCAGCCTCCCGGGGGGGAGTAATGAGCAGTTCTTC.

This chain links TRBV7-9 with TRBJ2-5; 9 bases fit TRBD1. The germline V gene encodes CDR1 SEHNR and CDR2 FQNEAQ (reference sequence). V was clipped by 8 bases and J by 5 bases; unmatched bases: 9. This CDR3 contains 14 residues. The CDR3 here is CASPPTGGVETQYF. The CDR3 region has the DNA TGTGCCAGCCCTCCTACAGGGGGCGTCGAGACCCAGTACTTC.

This clonotype was seen a handful of times. This rearrangement joins TRBV7-3 to TRBJ2-5; 7 nucleotides align to TRBD2. Germline trimming cut 1 base from V and 4 bases from J; bases unmatched to any gene: 9. The germline V gene has CDR1 SGHTA and CDR2 FQGTGA. This CDR3 is built from 16 residues. The DNA of the CDR3 is TGTGCCAGCAGCTTAATGGGGGGGACGACCGTAGAGACCCAGTACTTC. Translation gives CASSLMGGTTVETQYF. Full variable domain (missing parts from reference TRBV7-3 and TRBJ2-5): GAGVSQTPSNKVTEKGKYVELRCDPISGHTALYWYRQSLGQGPEFLIYFQGTGAADDSGLPNDRFFAVRPEGSVSTLKIQRTERGDSAVYLCASSLMGGTTVETQYFGPGTRLLVL.

The rearrangement joins TRBV7-8 to TRBJ2-7, with D maybe TRBD2 (6 bases). The V end lost 5 bases, the J end lost 4 bases, and 21 bases lay between the germline ends. The CDR3 is 16 residues long. Germline loops: CDR1 SGHVS, CDR2 FQNEAQ. DNA of the CDR3: TGTGCCAGCAGCCCGGGTCGTGCGGGATTCTTTTACGAGCAGTACTTC. This encodes CASSPGRAGFFYEQYF.

This clonotype was counted a few times. The chain is built from TRBV20-1 and TRBJ2-1; 7 nucleotides match TRBD1. The ends lost 4 bases at V and 0 bases at J; junction bases unmatched: 9. Per germline, CDR1 DFQATT and CDR2 SNEGSKA (reference sequence). There are 16 residues in the CDR3. As DNA, the CDR3 is TGCAGTGCTAACGGACCCGGGACAGTCTCCTACAATGAGCAGTTCTTC. Protein product: CSANGPGTVSYNEQFF.

This clonotype came up many times. V is TRBV12-3 or TRBV12-4 and J is TRBJ2-2; 11 bases map to TRBD2. This CDR3 comprises 15 residues. V gave up 5 bases and J gave up 3 bases; unmatched junction bases: 2. CDR3 residues: CASSALAGDTGELFF. The CDR3 nucleotides are TGTGCCAGCAGTGCACTAGCGGGGGACACCGGGGAGCTGTTTTTT.

This clonotype was counted between two and nine times. The rearrangement joins TRBV6-1 to TRBJ1-1; D is possibly TRBD1 (6 bases). V lost 2 bases and J lost 4, with 14 bases in between. CDR3 length: 15 amino acids. Germline CDR1 and CDR2: MNHNS and SASEGT. The CDR3 nucleotides read TGTGCCAGCAGTGAACGTGGCAGGGGTAGCACTGAAGCTTTCTTT. Its protein is CASSERGRGSTEAFF.

The table lists this clonotype with a few counts. This sequence joins TRBV3-1 and TRBJ2-5; D may be TRBD1 (6 bases). V shed 4 bases and J shed 5 bases, with 20 bases lying between them. The CDR3 is 16 amino acids. From germline, CDR1 is LGHDT and CDR2 YNNKEL (reference sequence). As DNA, the CDR3 is TGTGCCAGCAGCCCAGGGGAGAGGCAGGCCGACGAGACCCAGTACTTC. Protein: CASSPGERQADETQYF.

This clonotype has ten or more counts. The rearrangement uses TRBV6-1 and TRBJ1-2; tentatively, D is TRBD1 (6 bases). This CDR3 has 14 amino acids. CDR1 is MNHNS, CDR2 SASEGT, per germline. V lost 6 bases and J 6 bases, leaving 17 bases between the germline ends. As DNA, the CDR3 is TGTGCCAGCAGAACACCGGGGGGCGACGATGGCTACACCTTC. Amino acid sequence: CASRTPGGDDGYTF.

This clonotype was counted a few times. This sequence joins TRBV6-2 or TRBV6-3 and TRBJ2-3; D possibly corresponds to TRBD1 (6 bases). Trimming cost V 8 bases and J 6 bases, with 15 bases left between them. CDR1 MNHEY and CDR2 SVGEGT come from the germline V gene. CDR3 size: 13 residues. The CDR3 spells CASRGTSSDTQYF. The DNA for the CDR3 is TGTGCCAGCCGAGGGACATCTAGTGATACGCAGTATTTT.

CDR3 coding DNA: TGTGCCAGCAGTCCATGGACTAGCGGGGGGGCAGAGACCCAGTACTTC. It translates to CASSPWTSGGAETQYF. The chain couples TRBV27 to TRBJ2-5, with 15 positions matching TRBD2. V lost 5 bases and J lost 4; bases outside the gene matches: 5. The germline V gene encodes CDR1 MNHEY and CDR2 SMNVEV (reference sequence). The CDR3 totals 16 residues.

The genes are TRBV7-2 and TRBJ2-1, with TRBD1 matching over 11 bases. The trim removed 5 bases at V and 4 bases at J, leaving 7 bases unmatched. This CDR3 has 16 residues. Germline V gene lookup returns CDR1 SGHTA and CDR2 FQGNSA. The CDR3: CASSPVGTGGYNEQFF. DNA for the CDR3: TGTGCCAGCAGCCCAGTGGGGACAGGGGGGTACAATGAGCAGTTCTTC.

V usage is TRBV5-1 and J usage is TRBJ2-5; no firm D call. Per germline, CDR1 SGHRS and CDR2 YFSETQ. CDR3 length: 13 residues. Trimming left V 0 bases short and J 7 bases short, with 10 bases between. CDR3 nucleotide sequence: TGCGCCAGCAGCTTGGCAGTGGATGGGACCCAGTACTTC. Translated: CASSLAVDGTQYF.